One sample yielded the 4 T cell receptor beta chains listed below, sequenced in a study of blood T cell repertoires in COVID-19. The assay was immunoSEQ multiplex PCR, and TCRdb's table has in-frame clones only and misses some. The data show over 150,000 clones, roughly four fifths seen once. Source material: peripheral blood. Receptors originate from a man older than 75 with acute or convalescent COVID-19.

This clone was picked up one time. The chain couples TRBV19 to TRBJ1-2; D ambiguous. V was clipped by 6 bases and J by 4 bases, with 12 bases between them. Germline V gene sequence: CDR1 LNHDA, CDR2 SQIVND (reference sequence). CDR3 length equals 13 residues. CDR3 DNA sequence: TGTGCCAGTAGCACCGGGAGAGGCTATGGCTACACCTTC. The encoded protein is CASSTGRGYGYTF.

In its sample, this clone was seen a few times. The V gene is TRBV11-1, the J gene TRBJ1-1; 7 bases match TRBD1. Germline V gene sequence: CDR1 SGHAT, CDR2 FQDESV (reference sequence). The length of the CDR3 is 15 residues. The V and J ends lost 4 bases and 1 base, in that order; junction bases with no gene match: 6. The CDR3 is CASSSRTGGNTEAFF. For the CDR3, the DNA is TGTGCCAGCAGCTCAAGGACAGGAGGGAACACTGAAGCTTTCTTT.

The rearrangement joins TRBV11-2 to TRBJ1-2; D call uncertain. Germline V gene lookup returns CDR1 SGHAT and CDR2 FQNNGV. CDR3 size: 14 residues. Trimming took off 2 bases at V and 8 bases at J, with 15 bases between the two ends. The CDR3 reads CASSLRPDGMGYTF. The CDR3 DNA reads TGTGCCAGCAGCTTACGACCCGACGGGATGGGCTACACCTTC.

This chain connects TRBV10-1 to TRBJ2-3, with 9 bases aligning to TRBD1. The junction had 6 bases not matched to a gene; V was cut back by 4 bases and J by 4 bases. Germline V gene data show CDR1 as WNHNN and CDR2 as SYGVQD (reference sequence). The CDR3 length is 15 residues. In nucleotides, the CDR3 is TGCGCCAGCAGTGCAGGACAGGGGAGGGCAGATACGCAGTATTTT. Amino acids: CASSAGQGRADTQYF.